The 8 T cell receptor beta chains reported below all come from one sample, sequenced in a study of T cell responses to AZD1222 COVID-19 vaccine. Assay: immunoSEQ multiplex PCR; the TCRdb copy retains only in-frame clones and omits some. This repertoire shows 150,000 to 200,000 clones, over 80% found once; its top ten account for 1% to 1.5%. Sequences were derived from peripheral blood, sampled on day 0 of AZD1222 vaccination. These receptors were collected from an adult in good health.

The rearrangement links TRBV28 to TRBJ1-4; D gene unclear. The CDR3 covers 14 residues. Trimming left V 4 bases short and J 0 bases short, with 6 bases between. Looked up from germline, CDR1 is MDHEN and CDR2 is SYDVKM. The CDR3 sequence is CASSYGATNEKLFF. As DNA, the CDR3 is TGTGCCAGCAGTTACGGAGCAACTAATGAAAAACTGTTTTTT.

This clone was recorded only once. The gene calls are TRBV3-1 (or the pseudogene TRBV3-2) and TRBJ1-1, with 8 bases that match TRBD1. V shed 6 bases, J shed 5 bases, and the junction held 5 bases outside the gene matches. This CDR3 is built from 13 residues. The germline V gene encodes CDR1 LGHDT and CDR2 YNNKEL (reference sequence). The CDR3 nucleotides are TGTGCCAGCAGTTTTACAGGGGGGACTGAAGCTTTCTTT. As protein: CASSFTGGTEAFF.

This rearrangement joins TRBV2 to TRBJ1-2; 7 nucleotides align to TRBD1. In germline, CDR1 is SNHLY, CDR2 FYNNEI. The CDR3 is 16 amino acids. V trimming: 8 bases; J trimming: 2 bases; junction bases outside the gene matches: 14. The CDR3 protein is CASLEVAGTANYGYTF. The CDR3 DNA reads as TGTGCCAGCCTTGAGGTAGCTGGGACAGCCAACTATGGCTACACCTTC.

This rearrangement joins TRBV4-1 to TRBJ1-2, with a weak D call TRBD1 (5 bases). Trimming took off 4 bases at V and 8 bases at J, with 17 bases between the two ends. Germline CDR1 reads MGHRA; CDR2 reads YSYEKL. There are 14 residues in the CDR3. This chain's CDR3 is CASSPEGFWRGYTF. CDR3 DNA sequence: TGCGCCAGCAGCCCGGAGGGGTTCTGGCGCGGCTACACCTTC.

Comments on this clone: This likely comes from a read error, as the CDR3 has no conserved phenylalanine or tryptophan at its end. Because the CDR3's place on the DNA is in doubt, the DNA is left out and the CDR3 is given as listed by TCRdb. This chain joins TRBV29-1 and TRBJ1-2; TRBD1, the table's D call, lacks a check against the DNA. Germline V gene lookup returns CDR1 SQVTM and CDR2 ANQGSEA. Termini included, the CDR3 measures 11 amino acids. The CDR3 sequence is CSVEDSLSPIG.

This chain links TRBV6-5 with TRBJ1-5, with D unclear. Trimming pared 5 bases from V and 8 bases from J, leaving 16 bases between. This CDR3 is 14 amino acids long. Looked up from germline, CDR1 is MNHEY and CDR2 is SVGAGI. In DNA, the CDR3 is TGTGCCAGCAGTCAATCCGGGCGCTGGGAGCCCCAGCATTTT. This encodes CASSQSGRWEPQHF.

The chain has TRBV9 and TRBJ2-5, with 9 positions matching TRBD2. Germline-derived CDR1 and CDR2 are SGDLS and YYNGEE. The CDR3 loop spans 15 amino acids. The ends lost 0 bases at V and 3 bases at J; junction bases unmatched: 3. The CDR3 spells CASSVAAGGKETQYF. Here the CDR3 DNA reads TGTGCCAGCAGCGTAGCCGCGGGGGGGAAAGAGACCCAGTACTTC. The entire variable domain, with the rest obtained from reference TRBV9 and TRBJ2-5, is as follows: DSGVTQTPKHLITATGQRVTLRCSPRSGDLSVYWYQQSLDQGLQFLIQYYNGEERAKGNILERFSAQQFPDLHSELNLSSLELGDSALYFCASSVAAGGKETQYFGPGTRLLVL.

This chain's CDR3 is CASSRDRQYEQYF. The CDR3 DNA follows: TGCGCCAGCAGCCGGGACAGGCAATACGAGCAGTACTTC. The V and J genes are TRBV5-1 and TRBJ2-7, with 8 positions matching TRBD1. V was clipped by 4 bases and J by 4 bases; unmatched bases: 4. The germline gives CDR1 SGHRS, CDR2 YFSETQ. CDR3 length: 13 residues.